This T cell receptor beta chain was identified in a study of blood T cells in healthy people across ages. The germline CDR1 and CDR2 sequences are SGHAT and FQNNGV. The ends were cut back, 3 bases at V and 0 bases at J, with 11 bases in the middle. The CDR3 has 16 amino acids. The authors ran a second PCR of 7 to 11 cycles using a sample-barcoded 5' primer and a J-beta primer mix. A single record per CDR3 protein comes from TCRdb applying MiXCR to the 5' RACE reads. The sample contains 550,000 to 650,000 distinct CDR3 sequences, roughly a quarter of which appear only once. All donors came from Russia, were Caucasian and healthy, and spanned ages roughly 6 to 100. These data were likewise used in another study, on T cells of mothers and their children. That paper states: Three healthy Caucasian mothers and their six children donated. RNA that had been extracted went wholly into cDNA synthesis, at roughly 1.5 ug per 15 ul.

The chain links TRBV11-2 to TRBJ1-4; the D gene is possibly TRBD1 (6 bases). Sequencing was carried out using blood. The sequence was collected from a boy between 2 and 15 years old in good health. CDR3 residues: CASSFQGGTTNEKLFF. The CDR3 nucleotides read TGTGCCAGCAGCTTTCAAGGGGGTACAACTAATGAAAAACTGTTTTTT. Complete variable domain (other parts from reference TRBV11-2 and TRBJ1-4): EAGVAQSPRYKIIEKRQSVAFWCNPISGHATLYWYQQILGQGPKLLIQFQNNGVVDDSQLPKDRFSAERLKGVDSTLKIQPAKLEDSAVYLCASSFQGGTTNEKLFFGSGTQLSVL.